The rows below give T cell receptor beta chains drawn from one sample of a study of T cell responses to AZD1222 COVID-19 vaccine. The assay was immunoSEQ multiplex PCR, and TCRdb's table has in-frame clones only and misses some. In the table there are 140,000 or so clones, approximately 85% of which are singletons. The input for sequencing was peripheral blood, taken 28 days after the second dose of the MenACWY control vaccine. These TCRs come from an adult who received the MenACWY meningococcal vaccine as a control. The CDR3 runs from the conserved cysteine through the conserved F or W. A D gene is named only where the DNA matches it firmly. Clone size, where shown, is once, few, many, or a class for clones that have expanded.

>TRBV7-3|-|-|TRBJ1-1
CASSPDGMGTEAFF
TGTGCCAGCAGCCCTGACGGGATGGGCACTGAAGCTTTCTTT
>TRBV12-3/TRBV12-4|-|-|TRBJ1-1
CASRAWDTEAFF
TGTGCCAGCAGGGCGTGGGACACTGAAGCTTTCTTT
>TRBV4-1|-|TRBD1|TRBJ2-7
CASSREGQGAYEQYF
TGCGCCAGCAGCAGGGAAGGCCAGGGGGCCTACGAGCAGTACTTC
>TRBV2|-|TRBD2|TRBJ2-3
CAGSLAGVGDTQYF
TGTGCCGGAAGTTTAGCGGGAGTGGGAGATACGCAGTATTTT
>TRBV18|-|TRBD1|TRBJ1-5
CASSLTGGTGGNQPQHF
TGTGCCAGCTCGTTAACAGGGGGGACGGGCGGCAATCAGCCCCAGCATTTT
>TRBV9|-|-|TRBJ1-1
CASSPGGGIGYTEAFF
TGTGCCAGCAGCCCTGGGGGGGGCATAGGGTACACTGAAGCTTTCTTT
>TRBV5-1|-|-|TRBJ1-1
CASSRSQENTEAFF
TGCGCCAGCTCTCGATCACAGGAGAACACTGAAGCTTTCTTT
>TRBV28|-|-|TRBJ2-2
CASSSGIFTGELFF
TGTGCCAGCAGTTCCGGGATTTTCACCGGGGAGCTGTTTTTT
>TRBV18|few|-|TRBJ2-1
CASSGKGNEQFF
TGTGCCAGCTCTGGTAAGGGTAATGAGCAGTTCTTC
>TRBV10-3|-|TRBD1|TRBJ2-1
CAIREGTGGFHEQFF
TGTGCCATCAGGGAAGGGACAGGGGGCTTCCATGAGCAGTTCTTC
>TRBV28|-|TRBD2|TRBJ2-7
CASSGFPGGRSGEQYF
TGTGCCAGCAGCGGGTTCCCTGGCGGGAGGAGTGGCGAGCAGTACTTC
>TRBV5-1|-|TRBD1|TRBJ1-2
CASSRDREPNYGYTF
TGCGCCAGCAGCCGGGACAGGGAACCCAACTATGGCTACACCTTC
>TRBV28|few|-|TRBJ1-1
CASSLQGRGEAFF
TGTGCCAGCAGTTTACAGGGTAGGGGTGAAGCTTTCTTT
>TRBV28|once|-|TRBJ1-5
CASNIGGSNQPQHF
TGTGCCAGCAATATTGGGGGAAGCAATCAGCCCCAGCATTTT
>TRBV10-3|-|TRBD2|TRBJ2-1
CAISDKGLAGGESFF
TGTGCCATCAGTGATAAGGGACTAGCGGGAGGGGAGTCGTTCTTC
>TRBV7-2|-|TRBD2|TRBJ2-1
CASSSTGGLDLVEQFF
TGTGCCAGCAGCTCGACGGGGGGACTAGATTTGGTTGAGCAGTTCTTC
>TRBV14|-|-|TRBJ1-4
CASSQDLAPGEKLFF
TGTGCCAGCAGCCAAGATTTGGCCCCCGGTGAAAAACTGTTTTTT
>TRBV25-1|-|-|TRBJ2-7
CASSESVTSQAYEQYF
TGTGCCAGCAGTGAATCCGTCACATCGCAAGCCTACGAGCAGTACTTC
>TRBV18|-|-|TRBJ1-5
CASSPDRIGNQPQHF
TGTGCCAGCTCACCAGACAGGATAGGCAATCAGCCCCAGCATTTT
>TRBV5-1|-|-|TRBJ1-1
CASSFTGNTEAFF
TGCGCCAGCAGCTTTACCGGGAACACTGAAGCTTTCTTT
>TRBV2|-|-|TRBJ1-5
CASSRGRENQPQHF
TGTGCCAGCAGTAGGGGTCGCGAAAATCAGCCCCAGCATTTT
>TRBV7-2|-|-|TRBJ1-5
CASSLVGRVNQPQHF
TGTGCCAGCAGCTTAGTGGGACGGGTTAATCAGCCCCAGCATTTT
>TRBV4-2|-|TRBD1|TRBJ2-5
CASSLGQEQETQYF
TGTGCCAGCAGCCTGGGACAGGAACAAGAGACCCAGTACTTC
>TRBV6-1|-|-|TRBJ2-7
CASSEIRVGPYEQYF
TGTGCCAGCAGTGAAATTCGAGTTGGCCCCTACGAGCAGTACTTC
>TRBV29-1|-|-|TRBJ2-7
CSAINGIHEQYF
TGCAGCGCAATTAACGGAATCCACGAGCAGTACTTC
>TRBV5-4|-|TRBD1|TRBJ1-2
CASSLLLQGAGGYTF
TGTGCCAGCAGCTTGTTACTACAGGGGGCCGGGGGCTACACCTTC
>TRBV2|-|-|TRBJ2-6
CARRDFRNSGANVLTF
TGTGCCAGGAGGGACTTCCGAAACTCTGGGGCCAACGTCCTGACTTTC
>TRBV5-1|once|TRBD1|TRBJ1-3
CASSLEGQGGNTIYF
TGCGCCAGCAGCTTGGAGGGACAGGGTGGAAACACCATATATTTT
>TRBV6-6|-|TRBD1|TRBJ2-2
CATAPGQGIGELFF
TGTGCCACCGCGCCGGGACAGGGGATCGGGGAGCTGTTTTTT